This record covers a single TCR beta chain. This sample was included in a study of T cell changes during pregnancy in multiple sclerosis. Sequencing was performed with immunoSEQ multiplex PCR; in TCRdb, only in-frame clones are kept and a portion is missing. The table lists about 53,000 clones, nearly 95% of them singletons. The CDR3 is 14 amino acids. V lost 8 bases, J lost 1 base, and 14 bases lay in between. In germline, CDR1 is MDHEN, CDR2 SYDVKM. The rearrangement joins TRBV28 to TRBJ1-2, with TRBD1 as a possible D gene (5 bases). The clonotype originates from a female donor with multiple sclerosis, enrolled in a pregnancy study. Specimen: CD4+ T cells from peripheral blood mononuclear cells, collected in the third trimester of pregnancy. The CDR3 coding sequence is TGTGCCAGCTTCACTGGGGCGTTTAACTATGGCTACACCTTC. Translating gives CASFTGAFNYGYTF.